Described below is a single T cell receptor (beta chain) sequence and its context. This record comes from a study of OX40 agonist ivuxolimab in advanced cancers. The CDR3 consists of 14 residues. Germline V gives CDR1 SEHNR, CDR2 FQNEAQ (reference sequence). Between the trimmed V and J ends, which lost 2 bases and 5 bases, there was a span of 9 bases. Assay: immunoSEQ multiplex PCR; the TCRdb copy retains only in-frame clones and omits some. The sample records 30,000 to 35,000 clones, roughly 84% being singletons. This TCR was recovered from an adult with an advanced solid tumor such as melanoma, head and neck, liver or kidney cancer. Sequences were derived from CD4+ or CD8+ T cells sorted from blood, sampled in a trial of the OX40 agonist ivuxolimab. V and J are TRBV7-9 and TRBJ1-4; unclear D gene. Here the CDR3 DNA reads TGTGCCAGCAGCTTAATGCACCAAAATGAAAAACTGTTTTTT. The encoded protein is CASSLMHQNEKLFF.